The present entry profiles one TCR beta chain with its context. The data are from a study of cytotoxic CD8 clonotypes in ibrutinib-treated CLL. This table comes from immunoSEQ multiplex PCR, and its TCRdb copy is limited to in-frame clones, with some not included. The table includes roughly 110,000 clones, under 70% detected once. This sample comprised PBMCs, obtained after 24 months of ibrutinib treatment. The clonotype was recovered from a human donor with chronic lymphocytic leukemia.

The CDR3 is CAISGQGGYNEQFF. The CDR3 nucleotides are TGTGCCATCAGCGGACAGGGGGGATACAATGAGCAGTTCTTC. The chain recombines TRBV10-3 with TRBJ2-1, with 10 positions matching TRBD1. V shed 6 bases and J 4 bases; nucleotides not matched to a gene: 3. The germline CDR1 and CDR2 sequences are ENHRY and SYGVKD. CDR3 length equals 14 residues.